A selection of T cell receptor beta chains follows, all from one sample in a study of post-analysis software for immune sequencing data. TCRdb recomputed calls from the PCR reads with MiXCR, one row per CDR3 protein. The sample holds 750,000 to 950,000 distinct CDR3 sequences; roughly 58% are singletons and the top ten take roughly 4.4%. The source material was blood. Receptor source: a girl aged 5 to 17 with multiple sclerosis. Each CDR3 is given with its conserved first and last residue. D genes are given only for firm matches. Clone size, where shown, is once, few, many, or a class for clones that have expanded.

TRBD1	TRBV20-1	.	TRBJ2-7	CSAMTDPGQMGYEQYF	TGCAGTGCCATGACTGACCCGGGACAGATGGGCTACGAGCAGTACTTC
.	TRBV4-1	.	TRBJ2-5	CASSPRTEGETQYF	TGCGCCAGCAGCCCTCGGACAGAAGGCGAGACCCAGTACTTC
.	TRBV5-1	.	TRBJ2-1	CASSEGRAGEQFF	TGCGCCAGCAGCGAAGGACGGGCGGGGGAGCAGTTCTTC
.	TRBV6-1	.	TRBJ2-4	CASSGRMRDIQYF	TGTGCCAGCAGTGGACGAATGCGGGACATTCAGTACTTC
.	TRBV7-9	.	TRBJ2-7	CASSSAPAYEQYF	TGTGCCAGCAGCTCGGCCCCCGCCTACGAGCAGTACTTC
.	TRBV10-3	few	TRBJ2-5	CAISGGRAETQYF	TGTGCCATCAGTGGGGGACGAGCGGAGACCCAGTACTTC
TRBD1	TRBV15	few	TRBJ2-5	CATSVGQGGGETQYF	TGTGCCACCAGCGTAGGACAGGGAGGAGGTGAGACCCAGTACTTC
TRBD1	TRBV29-1	few	TRBJ2-1	CSVDRGTYNEQFF	TGCAGCGTTGACAGGGGGACCTACAATGAGCAGTTCTTC
.	TRBV9	.	TRBJ1-2	CASSVRIDSSYGYTF	TGTGCCAGCAGCGTACGCATCGACAGTTCATATGGCTACACCTTC
.	TRBV29-1	.	TRBJ2-5	CSGLGGNAETQYF	TGCAGCGGACTTGGGGGAAACGCGGAGACCCAGTACTTC
.	TRBV5-1	.	TRBJ2-5	CASSLSAAGQETQYF	TGCGCCAGCAGCTTGTCAGCAGCCGGGCAAGAGACCCAGTACTTC